The present T cell receptor beta chain was sequenced within a study of T cell responses to AZD1222 COVID-19 vaccine. The CDR3 sequence is 11 residues long. Trimming left V 7 bases short and J 6 bases short, with 9 bases between. Germline CDR1 reads LNHNV; CDR2 reads YYDKDF (reference sequence). Assay used: immunoSEQ multiplex PCR; TCRdb lists only in-frame clones, some missing. The sample records 100,000 to 120,000 clones, 88% being singletons. Pooled in the analysis were second doses at about 4 or about 12 weeks. The rearrangement uses TRBV15 and TRBJ2-5; D not resolved. The sequence derives from an adult who received the AZD1222 COVID-19 vaccine. Here the sequenced sample was peripheral blood, taken 28 days after the second AZD1222 dose. The CDR3 loop is CATTEGKTQYF. DNA for the CDR3: TGTGCCACCACTGAAGGAAAGACCCAGTACTTC. The full variable domain, its missing parts supplied by reference TRBV15 and TRBJ2-5, is DAMVIQNPRYQVTQFGKPVTLSCSQTLNHNVMYWYQQKSSQAPKLLFHYYDKDFNNEADTPDNFQSRRPNTSFCFLDIRSPGLGDTAMYLCATTEGKTQYFGPGTRLLVL.